This T cell receptor beta chain came from a study of cytotoxic CD8 clonotypes in ibrutinib-treated CLL. Study in general: Complete response was seen in 2 patients and partial in roughly 25; around twelve progressed and about 15 stayed remitted after a median about 68 months. Response sampling occurred after a median roughly 11 months of treatment (range 6 to 36).

Study-level results: Clonality grew at ibrutinib response; at progression, it decreased back toward baseline.

A remark on this clone: Its matching antigen is unknown.

Here immunoSEQ multiplex PCR was the method, and the copy in TCRdb shows in-frame clones only, minus some. The data show roughly 300,000 clones, roughly three quarters seen once. CDR1 and CDR2 (germline): SGDLS, YYNGEE. Trimming took 3 bases from V and 2 from J; bases not matched to a gene: 11. The CDR3 runs 18 residues. The TCR originated in a human donor with chronic lymphocytic leukemia. The gene calls are TRBV9 and TRBJ2-5, with 12 bases fitting TRBD2. The material was PBMCs, obtained at disease progression, from a patient treated with ibrutinib. CDR3 sequence reads: CASSAGTPGLAGQETQYF. The CDR3 nucleotides are TGTGCCAGCAGCGCCGGCACACCGGGACTAGCGGGTCAAGAGACCCAGTACTTC.